This entry describes one TCR beta chain. Its specificity is unknown. It was template switching that added a universal primer site, and there were unique molecular identifiers on the cDNA. Via MiXCR, TCRdb re-called the 5' RACE reads, giving one row per CDR3 protein. The data hold 450,000 to 600,000 distinct CDR3 sequences, with under 25% observed a single time. Healthy Caucasians alone served as donors. This entry belongs to a study of identical twins. The study, taken as a whole, reports: High-abundance cord blood beta clonotypes had fewer insertions; memory repertoires showed none. Conclusions rested on cross-sectional statistics rather than following the same donors.

Germline V gene sequence: CDR1 MNHEY, CDR2 SMNVEV (reference sequence). Trimming cost V 11 bases and J 8 bases; bases outside gene matches: 2. The CDR3 consists of 10 residues. This sample also belongs to another study, concerning yellow fever vaccine responses in identical twins.

This TCR came from a woman under 30 in good health. This chain uses TRBV27 with TRBJ2-1, with TRBD2 matching over 8 bases. Sequenced sample: CD4+ T cells sorted from blood. In DNA form, the CDR3 reads TGTGCCCCGGGGGGGGATGAGCAGTTCTTC. This translates into CAPGGDEQFF.